The 14 T cell receptor beta chains in this list originate from one sample, sequenced in a study of T-cell memory formation after mild COVID-19. One entry per CDR3 protein, called by TCRdb with MiXCR from the 5' RACE reads. The table includes approximately 100,000 distinct CDR3 sequences, 11% detected once. The sample was PBMCs or a T cell subset sorted from them (not recorded which). These receptors were obtained from a man in his late teens or twenties who had mild COVID-19 (a few samples of this study predate the infection). Cell type and time point are not known.

The chain carries TRBV5-6 and TRBJ2-7; D is unclear. Germline CDR1 and CDR2: SGHDT and YYEEEE. The V gene lost 0 bases and the J gene lost 4 bases, with 8 bases spanning the gap. The CDR3 is 13 amino acids. CDR3 DNA sequence: TGTGCCAGCAGCTTGGGAATGGTTTACGAGCAGTACGTC. It codes for CASSLGMVYEQYV.

This clonotype was recorded a few times. The V and J genes are TRBV20-1 and TRBJ1-5, with D unclear. Trimming left V 1 base short and J 5 bases short, with 6 bases between. The CDR3 length is 12 residues. The germline CDR1 and CDR2 sequences are DFQATT and SNEGSKA (reference sequence). CDR3 bases: TGCAGTGCTAGAGCGGTGGATCAGCCCCAGCATTTT. Encoded protein: CSARAVDQPQHF.

This clonotype was observed a few times. The chain links TRBV10-3 to TRBJ2-7; 8 positions agree with TRBD1. V shed 6 bases and J 2 bases; nucleotides not matched to a gene: 9. The CDR3 covers 15 residues. Germline V gene sequence: CDR1 ENHRY, CDR2 SYGVKD. CDR3 sequence (DNA): TGTGCCATCAGAACCCCCGCAGGGGGCCCCTACGAGCAGTACTTC. Residues: CAIRTPAGGPYEQYF.

This chain uses TRBV15 with TRBJ1-1; TRBD1 matches at 8 bases. Germline V lookup: CDR1 LNHNV, CDR2 YYDKDF (reference sequence). The CDR3 loop spans 14 amino acids. V dropped 3 bases and J dropped 5; count of bases not matched to a gene: 5. The CDR3 protein is CATSRDRVGTEAFF. CDR3 coding DNA: TGTGCCACCAGCAGGGACAGGGTAGGGACTGAAGCTTTCTTT. Variable domain in full (rest from reference TRBV15 and TRBJ1-1): DAMVIQNPRYQVTQFGKPVTLSCSQTLNHNVMYWYQQKSSQAPKLLFHYYDKDFNNEADTPDNFQSRRPNTSFCFLDIRSPGLGDTAMYLCATSRDRVGTEAFFGQGTRLTVV.

This clonotype was counted ten times or more. This rearrangement joins TRBV29-1 to TRBJ2-3, with D unresolved. The CDR3 has 14 residues. Trimming took 5 bases from V and 2 from J, leaving 14 bases between them. In germline, CDR1 is SQVTM, CDR2 ANQGSEA. Written as DNA, the CDR3 is TGCAGCGTTAGGCCCCCGTCGGACACAGATACGCAGTATTTT. Translated, it gives CSVRPPSDTDTQYF.

This clonotype was found a few times. The chain uses TRBV6-2 or TRBV6-3 and TRBJ2-5, with TRBD2 identical over 7 bases. From germline, CDR1 is MNHEY and CDR2 SVGEGT. The trim removed 6 bases at V and 1 base at J, leaving 14 bases unmatched. The CDR3 sequence is 17 residues long. The CDR3 loop reads CASSPGGAGLPQETQYF. The CDR3 DNA follows: TGTGCCAGCAGCCCCGGTGGTGCGGGACTACCCCAAGAGACCCAGTACTTC.

The chain has TRBV27 and TRBJ1-1; the D is unclear. V lost 6 bases to trimming and J lost 1 base, with 9 bases between them. This CDR3 is 13 amino acids long. Per the germline V gene, CDR1 is MNHEY and CDR2 is SMNVEV (reference sequence). CDR3 nucleotides: TGTGCCAGCAGACTAACAGAGAACACTGAAGCTTTCTTT. It is translated as CASRLTENTEAFF.

This chain connects TRBV29-1 to TRBJ2-3, with D possibly TRBD2 on 6 matching bases. Germline V lookup: CDR1 SQVTM, CDR2 ANQGSEA. The CDR3 extends over 15 amino acids. Trimming removed 2 bases from V and 4 bases from J, with 16 bases in between. This CDR3 is CSVETGDEGPDTQYF. CDR3 DNA sequence: TGCAGCGTTGAAACGGGGGACGAGGGTCCAGATACGCAGTATTTT.

The chain links TRBV5-6 to TRBJ2-1; 7 bases agree with TRBD2. Germline V gene sequence: CDR1 SGHDT, CDR2 YYEEEE. This CDR3 has 14 residues. J was trimmed by 7 bases and V by 10 bases; bases with no gene match: 14. CDR3 loop: CAGGGGSAGNEQFF. The CDR3 bases are TGTGCCGGCGGGGGAGGCAGCGCTGGGAATGAGCAGTTCTTC.

The chain carries TRBV6-5 and TRBJ2-5, with D tentatively TRBD1 (6 bases). The CDR3 runs to 13 residues. CDR1 MNHEY and CDR2 SVGAGI come from the germline V gene. The V end was cut by 6 bases, the J end by 5 bases, with 13 bases between. The CDR3 protein is CASRSTGWETQYF. The CDR3 DNA follows: TGTGCCAGCAGATCCACAGGGTGGGAGACCCAGTACTTC.

This chain connects TRBV29-1 to TRBJ2-5; TRBD1 matches at 8 bases. The CDR3 is 16 residues long. V trimming: 3 bases; J trimming: 2 bases; junction bases outside the gene matches: 11. Germline values: CDR1 SQVTM, CDR2 ANQGSEA. The CDR3 loop reads CSVEGAGQGKQETQYF. The CDR3 DNA reads TGCAGCGTTGAGGGCGCAGGACAGGGAAAACAAGAGACCCAGTACTTC.

This clonotype was found many times. The chain combines TRBV5-1 with TRBJ2-1, with D unresolved. Per germline, CDR1 SGHRS and CDR2 YFSETQ. This CDR3 has 15 residues. The V end lost 0 bases, the J end lost 8 bases, and 15 bases lay between the germline ends. CDR3 sequence: CASSLAVLDKYEQFF. As DNA, the CDR3 is TGCGCCAGCAGCTTGGCCGTGCTAGATAAATATGAGCAGTTCTTC.

This clonotype was seen only a few times. The chain recombines TRBV12-3 or TRBV12-4 with TRBJ1-1; 7 nucleotides align to TRBD1. The CDR3 is 15 residues long. V was pared by 6 bases and J by 0 bases, with 7 bases of the junction left unmatched. The CDR3, as DNA: TGTGCCAGCAGACCCCCCGGGACAGTGAACACTGAAGCTTTCTTT. It translates to CASRPPGTVNTEAFF.

In this sample, this clonotype turned up a few times. The genes are TRBV20-1 and TRBJ2-7, with D perhaps TRBD1 (6 bases). V was clipped by 2 bases and J by 1 base, with 15 bases between them. Germline V gene data show CDR1 as DFQATT and CDR2 as SNEGSKA (reference sequence). This CDR3 is 15 amino acids long. CDR3 in amino acids: CSARPNWGLSYEQYF. CDR3 in DNA: TGCAGTGCTAGACCGAACTGGGGGCTTTCCTACGAGCAGTACTTC.